This TCR beta chain was identified during a study of tumor-infiltrating lymphocytes in primary liver carcinoma. A remark on this clonotype: Germline and junction disagree at one end, which may indicate a read error.

Germline V gene data show CDR1 as MNHNS and CDR2 as SASEGT. There are 16 residues in the CDR3. Both RNA and DNA were isolated together from around 20-30 mg of bulk tissue that had not been sorted. Reverse transcription of roughly 470 ng total RNA with a constant-region primer produced TCR beta cDNA. Slightly modified ARM-PCR, run as three nested multiplex PCR rounds, produced the TCR beta libraries. For approximately 11 cycles apiece, the opening two PCR rounds ran with TRBV1-TRBV30 forward primers and a C-beta reverse primer. Using its own MiXCR run on the multiplex PCR reads, TCRdb lists one record per CDR3 protein. The data show 90,000 to 150,000 distinct CDR3 sequences, around two thirds seen once.

The sample taken for sequencing was tumor-adjacent normal liver tissue. The TCR sequence derives from a woman aged 55-69 years with primary liver carcinoma and hepatitis B virus infection. The chain links TRBV6-1 to TRBJ2-3; D might be TRBD1 or TRBD2, each matching 5 bases. DNA of the CDR3: TGTGCCAGCAGTGAAGCTGCTAGAGGGGCGGCGGATATGCAGTATTTT. This translates into CASSEAARGAADMQYF.